The TCR beta chain under discussion was sequenced for a study of fetal regulatory T cell absence and autoimmunity. At the level of the study: IPEX patients had exocrine pancreas autoimmunity without clinical diabetes. Broader study findings: Pancreas TCRs were oligoclonally enriched versus cord blood, some clones over 100-fold. Cord blood and pancreas showed broadly similar TRB gene family usage.

This CDR3 is 15 amino acids long. J lost 6 bases, V lost 5 bases, and 8 bases had no gene match. CDR1 and CDR2 (germline): LNHDA, SQIVND (reference sequence). Measured with immunoSEQ multiplex PCR; TCRdb has only the in-frame clones, and not every one. The sample consists of about 95,000 clones, more than 70% of them appearing once. Turning to this clone: The target antigen is unknown.

The V call is TRBV19, the J call TRBJ2-5; TRBD2 matches at 11 bases. Specimen: pancreas tissue. The clonotype comes from a male donor with IPEX syndrome. The CDR3 nucleotides are TGTGCCAGTAGTGATAGCGGGGGGGCCTACAAGACCCAGTACTTC. Translating gives CASSDSGGAYKTQYF.